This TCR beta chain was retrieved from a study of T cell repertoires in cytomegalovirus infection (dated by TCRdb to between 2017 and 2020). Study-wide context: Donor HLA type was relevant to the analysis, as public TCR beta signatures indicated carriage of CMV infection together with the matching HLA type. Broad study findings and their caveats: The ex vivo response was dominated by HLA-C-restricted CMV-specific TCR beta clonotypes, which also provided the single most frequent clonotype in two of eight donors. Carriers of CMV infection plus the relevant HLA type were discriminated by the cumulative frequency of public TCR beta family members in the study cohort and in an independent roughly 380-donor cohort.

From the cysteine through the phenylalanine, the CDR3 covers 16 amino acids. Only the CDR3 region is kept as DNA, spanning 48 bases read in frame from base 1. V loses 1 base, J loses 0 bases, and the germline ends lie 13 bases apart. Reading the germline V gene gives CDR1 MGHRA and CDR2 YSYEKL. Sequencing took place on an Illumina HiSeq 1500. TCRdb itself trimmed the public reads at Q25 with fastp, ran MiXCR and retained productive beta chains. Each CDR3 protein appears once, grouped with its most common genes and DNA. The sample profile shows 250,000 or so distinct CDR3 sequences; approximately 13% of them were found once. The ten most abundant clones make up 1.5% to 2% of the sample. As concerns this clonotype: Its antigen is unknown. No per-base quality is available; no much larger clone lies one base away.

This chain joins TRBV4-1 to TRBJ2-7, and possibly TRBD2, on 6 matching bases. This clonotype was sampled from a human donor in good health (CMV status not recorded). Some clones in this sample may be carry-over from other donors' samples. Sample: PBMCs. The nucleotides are TGCGCCAGCAGCCAAGGCCCCAGCGGGTCCTCCTACGAGCAGTACTTC. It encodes CASSQGPSGSSYEQYF.